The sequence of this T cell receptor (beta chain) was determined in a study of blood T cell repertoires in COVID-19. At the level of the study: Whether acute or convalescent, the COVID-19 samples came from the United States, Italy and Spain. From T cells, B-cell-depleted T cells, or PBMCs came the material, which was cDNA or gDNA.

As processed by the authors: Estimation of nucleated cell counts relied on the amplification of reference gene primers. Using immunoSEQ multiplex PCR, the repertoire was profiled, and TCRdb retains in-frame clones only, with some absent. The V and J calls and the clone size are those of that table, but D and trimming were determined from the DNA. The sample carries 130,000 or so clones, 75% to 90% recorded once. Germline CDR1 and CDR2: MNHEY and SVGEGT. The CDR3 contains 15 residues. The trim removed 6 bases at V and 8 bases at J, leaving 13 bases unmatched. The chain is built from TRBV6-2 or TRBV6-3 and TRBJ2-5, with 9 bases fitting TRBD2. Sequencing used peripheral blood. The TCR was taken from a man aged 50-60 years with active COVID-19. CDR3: CASSQEAGGFQTQYF. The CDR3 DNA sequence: TGTGCCAGCAGCCAGGAAGCGGGGGGATTTCAAACCCAGTACTTC.